Listed here are 16 T cell receptor beta chains from one sample, sequenced in a study of T cells in localized non-small cell lung cancer. Sequenced by immunoSEQ multiplex PCR; TCRdb stores in-frame clones only, minus some. The sample comprises 10,000 to 15,000 clones, 86% of which are singletons, and roughly 50% rests with the top ten. The material was peripheral blood, obtained before any cancer treatment. The receptor source for this set is a male donor older than 55 with stage III lung adenocarcinoma.

V usage is TRBV5-1 and J usage is TRBJ2-1; 8 bases line up with TRBD1. Trimming took 0 bases from V and 3 from J; bases not matched to a gene: 2. CDR1 and CDR2 from the germline V gene are SGHRS and YFSETQ. CDR3 length equals 15 residues. The CDR3 DNA is TGCGCCAGCAGCTTGGAGGGGACAGGCTACAATGAGCAGTTCTTC. Translating it yields CASSLEGTGYNEQFF.

The chain is built from TRBV6-1 and TRBJ2-7, with TRBD2 identical over 9 bases. This CDR3 is 13 amino acids long. V shed 7 bases and J 2 bases; nucleotides not matched to a gene: 3. The V gene's germline CDR1 is MNHNS and CDR2 SASEGT. The CDR3 here is CASKTSGPYEQYF. DNA of the CDR3: TGTGCCAGCAAGACTAGCGGTCCCTACGAGCAGTACTTC.

The V call is TRBV7-9, the J call TRBJ2-7; tentative D call: TRBD1 (5 bases). V gave up 2 bases and J gave up 3 bases, with 17 bases separating them. The CDR3 sequence is 16 residues long. Germline V gene lookup returns CDR1 SEHNR and CDR2 FQNEAQ (reference sequence). The CDR3 sequence: CASSLTFQEGDYEQYF. In DNA, the CDR3 is TGTGCCAGCAGCTTAACTTTCCAGGAAGGGGACTACGAGCAGTACTTC.

The chain carries TRBV11-2 and TRBJ2-3, with D hard to call. The CDR3 length is 11 residues. Trimming left V 4 bases short and J 9 bases short, with 8 bases between. Germline CDR1 and CDR2: SGHAT and FQNNGV. CDR3 nucleotide sequence: TGTGCCAGCAGCTCCGGGCCCACGCAGTATTTT. It is translated as CASSSGPTQYF. The full variable domain, its missing parts supplied by reference TRBV11-2 and TRBJ2-3, is EAGVAQSPRYKIIEKRQSVAFWCNPISGHATLYWYQQILGQGPKLLIQFQNNGVVDDSQLPKDRFSAERLKGVDSTLKIQPAKLEDSAVYLCASSSGPTQYFGPGTRLTVL.

This chain connects TRBV4-2 to TRBJ1-2, with no clear D. The germline V gene has CDR1 LGHNA and CDR2 YNFKEQ. The CDR3 spans 17 residues. The germline V and J ends were trimmed by 4 bases and 3 bases, with 21 bases remaining between them. Written as DNA, the CDR3 is TGTGCCAGCAGCCCGGGTTCAGGTGGGAATAGCTACTATGGCTACACCTTC. Translating it yields CASSPGSGGNSYYGYTF.

The chain recombines TRBV4-1 with TRBJ1-1; TRBD1 might be the D (6 bases). The CDR3 totals 16 residues. The germline gives CDR1 MGHRA, CDR2 YSYEKL. With 4 bases removed from V and 2 bases from J, the gap between germline ends came to 17 bases. For the CDR3, the DNA is TGCGCCAGCAGCCGTTCCCCAGGGGAGGCCAACACTGAAGCTTTCTTT. It encodes CASSRSPGEANTEAFF.

The table lists this clone with a count of one. The chain carries TRBV19 and TRBJ2-7; 13 positions match TRBD2. Looked up from germline, CDR1 is LNHDA and CDR2 is SQIVND (reference sequence). This CDR3 contains 18 residues. V shed 1 base, J shed 1 base, and the junction held 7 bases outside the gene matches. CDR3 bases: TGTGCCAGTAGTATAGTCCTGACTAGCGGGAGGAGGTCCTACGAGCAGTACTTC. Protein: CASSIVLTSGRRSYEQYF.

This chain uses TRBV11-2 with TRBJ2-1; TRBD1 matches 8 bases. This CDR3 comprises 13 residues. Germline V gene data show CDR1 as SGHAT and CDR2 as FQNNGV. The ends lost 9 bases at V and 0 bases at J; junction bases unmatched: 1. The CDR3 loop reads CASDRGSYNEQFF. CDR3 DNA: TGTGCCAGTGACAGGGGCTCCTACAATGAGCAGTTCTTC.

The rearrangement links TRBV6-5 to TRBJ1-5; 7 nucleotides line up with TRBD1. V shed 0 bases, J shed 9 bases, and the junction held 11 bases outside the gene matches. From germline, CDR1 is MNHEY and CDR2 SVGAGI. The CDR3 runs 16 residues. CDR3 loop: CASSYSIPDRAGPQHF. The DNA of the CDR3 is TGTGCCAGCAGTTACTCGATCCCCGACAGGGCAGGGCCCCAGCATTTT.

The V call is TRBV15, the J call TRBJ2-2, with D tentatively TRBD2 (5 bases). CDR3 length: 14 residues. From germline, CDR1 is LNHNV and CDR2 YYDKDF (reference sequence). Trimming took off 5 bases at V and 5 bases at J, with 12 bases between the two ends. CDR3 sequence reads: CATSARTLTGELFF. The CDR3 DNA is TGTGCCACCAGCGCCCGGACTCTTACCGGGGAGCTGTTTTTT.

The V and J genes are TRBV5-4 and TRBJ2-7; TRBD2 matches 14 bases. Germline V lookup: CDR1 SGHNT, CDR2 YYREEE (reference sequence). Trimming cost V 3 bases and J 6 bases; bases outside gene matches: 8. This CDR3 comprises 16 residues. The CDR3 is CASSWGTSGSVVEQYF. The CDR3 DNA sequence: TGTGCCAGCAGCTGGGGGACTAGCGGGAGTGTGGTCGAGCAGTACTTC. Together with reference TRBV5-4 and TRBJ2-7, the CDR3 gives the full variable domain: ETGVTQSPTHLIKTRGQQVTLRCSSQSGHNTVSWYQQALGQGPQFIFQYYREEENGRGNFPPRFSGLQFPNYSSELNVNALELDDSALYLCASSWGTSGSVVEQYFGPGTRLTVT.

This chain connects TRBV27 to TRBJ1-1; the D is unclear. Germline V CDR1 and CDR2: MNHEY, SMNVEV (reference sequence). V lost 6 bases to trimming and J lost 1 base, with 9 bases between them. The CDR3 runs to 13 residues. CDR3 amino acids: CASSEGRNTEAFF. The CDR3 DNA follows: TGTGCCAGCAGCGAGGGAAGGAACACTGAAGCTTTCTTT.

This chain uses TRBV27 with TRBJ2-3; TRBD2 agrees at 9 bases. This CDR3 is 15 amino acids long. CDR1 is MNHEY, CDR2 SMNVEV, per germline (reference sequence). V dropped 3 bases and J dropped 3; count of bases not matched to a gene: 4. For the CDR3, the DNA is TGTGCCAGCAGTTTTCTAGCGGGAAGGACAGATACGCAGTATTTT. Its protein is CASSFLAGRTDTQYF.

V and J are TRBV10-1 and TRBJ1-6, with a possible D match to TRBD1 (6 bases). The V and J ends lost 3 bases and 3 bases respectively, with 9 bases between them. The germline gives CDR1 WNHNN, CDR2 SYGVQD (reference sequence). This CDR3 contains 15 residues. Written as DNA, the CDR3 is TGCGCCAGCAGTGAAGTCAGGGGCTATAATTCACCCCTCCACTTT. It encodes CASSEVRGYNSPLHF.

DNA for the CDR3: TGTGCCAGCAGTCCAAGGACCGGGCCCCTCCACTTT. Its protein is CASSPRTGPLHF. The chain employs TRBV27 and TRBJ1-6; the D is unclear. Deletions cut 5 bases from V and 13 bases from J, with 12 bases between. The V gene's germline CDR1 is MNHEY and CDR2 SMNVEV (reference sequence). The CDR3 spans 12 residues.

This chain connects TRBV6-1 to TRBJ1-1, with a possible D match to TRBD1 (5 bases). This CDR3 comprises 16 residues. V lost 3 bases, J lost 4 bases, and 18 bases lay in between. Per the germline V gene, CDR1 is MNHNS and CDR2 is SASEGT. CDR3 loop: CASSEFGRVTVTEAFF. The CDR3 DNA sequence: TGTGCCAGCAGTGAGTTCGGCAGGGTAACGGTCACTGAAGCTTTCTTT.